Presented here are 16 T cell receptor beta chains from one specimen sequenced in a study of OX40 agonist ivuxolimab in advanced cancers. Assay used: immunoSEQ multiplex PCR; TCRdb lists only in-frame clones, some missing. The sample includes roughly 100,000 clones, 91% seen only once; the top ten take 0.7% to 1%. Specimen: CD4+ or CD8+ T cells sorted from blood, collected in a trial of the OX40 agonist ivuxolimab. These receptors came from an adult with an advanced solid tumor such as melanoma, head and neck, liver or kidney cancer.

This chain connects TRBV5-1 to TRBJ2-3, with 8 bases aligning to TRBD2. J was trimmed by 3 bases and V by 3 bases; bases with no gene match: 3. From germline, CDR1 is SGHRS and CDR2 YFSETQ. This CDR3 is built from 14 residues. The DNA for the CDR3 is TGCGCCAGCAGCTACCAGCGGGAGACAGATACGCAGTATTTT. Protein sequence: CASSYQRETDTQYF.

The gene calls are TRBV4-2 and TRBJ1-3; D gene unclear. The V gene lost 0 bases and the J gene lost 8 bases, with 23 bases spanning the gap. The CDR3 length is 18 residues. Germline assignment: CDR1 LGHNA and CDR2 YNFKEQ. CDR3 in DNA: TGTGCCAGCAGCCAAGATCTCGCCCGCGGGCAAACTGCTTACACCATATATTTT. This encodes CASSQDLARGQTAYTIYF.

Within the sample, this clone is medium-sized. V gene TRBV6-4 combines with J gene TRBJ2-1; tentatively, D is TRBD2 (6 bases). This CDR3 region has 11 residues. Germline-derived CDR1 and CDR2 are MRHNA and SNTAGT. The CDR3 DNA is TGTGCAACGGGAGACTACAATGAGCAGTTCTTC. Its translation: CATGDYNEQFF.

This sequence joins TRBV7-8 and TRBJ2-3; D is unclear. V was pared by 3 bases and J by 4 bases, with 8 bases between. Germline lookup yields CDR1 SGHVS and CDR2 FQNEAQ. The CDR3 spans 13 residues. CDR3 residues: CASSFGRADTQYF. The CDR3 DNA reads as TGTGCCAGCAGCTTTGGTCGGGCAGATACGCAGTATTTT.

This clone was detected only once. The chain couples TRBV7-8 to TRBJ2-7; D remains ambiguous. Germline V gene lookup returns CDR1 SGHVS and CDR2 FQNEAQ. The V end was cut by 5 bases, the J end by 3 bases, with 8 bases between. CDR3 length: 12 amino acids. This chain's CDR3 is CASSRTNYEQYF. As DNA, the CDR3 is TGTGCCAGCAGCCGGACGAACTACGAGCAGTACTTC.

The CDR3 protein is CASSIPRTGDNEKLFF. As DNA, the CDR3 is TGTGCCAGTAGTATACCCCGGACAGGGGACAATGAAAAACTGTTTTTT. The chain links TRBV19 to TRBJ1-4, with 9 bases lining up with TRBD1. Germline V gives CDR1 LNHDA, CDR2 SQIVND (reference sequence). V lost 2 bases, J lost 5 bases, and 6 bases stayed unmatched. The CDR3 is made up of 16 amino acids.

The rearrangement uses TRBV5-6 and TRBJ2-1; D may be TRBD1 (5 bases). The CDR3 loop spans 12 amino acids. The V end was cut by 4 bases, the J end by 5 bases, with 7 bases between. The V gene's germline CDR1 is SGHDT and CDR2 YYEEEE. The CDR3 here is CASSLGHNEQFF. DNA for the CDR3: TGTGCCAGCAGCCTGGGGCACAATGAGCAGTTCTTC.

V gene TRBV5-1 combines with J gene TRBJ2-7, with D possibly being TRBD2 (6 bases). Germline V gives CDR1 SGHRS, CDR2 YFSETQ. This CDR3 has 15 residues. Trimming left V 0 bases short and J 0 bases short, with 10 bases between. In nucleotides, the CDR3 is TGCGCCAGCAGCTTGGGGGCGGGAACCTCCTACGAGCAGTACTTC. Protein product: CASSLGAGTSYEQYF.

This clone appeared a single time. CDR3 protein: CASSLRARDEKLFF. The CDR3 nucleotides are TGTGCCAGCAGCCTGCGCGCCCGGGATGAAAAACTGTTTTTT. V gene TRBV7-3 combines with J gene TRBJ1-4; unclear D gene. V dropped 5 bases and J dropped 6 bases, with 13 bases sitting between them. The germline V gene encodes CDR1 SGHTA and CDR2 FQGTGA. This CDR3 comprises 14 residues.

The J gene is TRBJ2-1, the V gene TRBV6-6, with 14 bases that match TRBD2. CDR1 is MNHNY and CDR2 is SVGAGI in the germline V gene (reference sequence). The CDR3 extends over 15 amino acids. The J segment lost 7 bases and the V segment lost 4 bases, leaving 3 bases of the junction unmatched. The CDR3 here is CASSSGTSGGNEQFF. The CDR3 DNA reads TGTGCCAGCAGTTCCGGGACTAGCGGGGGTAATGAGCAGTTCTTC.

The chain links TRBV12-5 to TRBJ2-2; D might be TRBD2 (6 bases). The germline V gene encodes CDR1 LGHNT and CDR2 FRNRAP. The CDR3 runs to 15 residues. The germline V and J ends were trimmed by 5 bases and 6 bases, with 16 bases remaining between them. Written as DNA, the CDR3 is TGTGCTAGTGGTCCCCGACTAGTTTCGCCCGGGGAGCTGTTTTTT. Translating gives CASGPRLVSPGELFF.

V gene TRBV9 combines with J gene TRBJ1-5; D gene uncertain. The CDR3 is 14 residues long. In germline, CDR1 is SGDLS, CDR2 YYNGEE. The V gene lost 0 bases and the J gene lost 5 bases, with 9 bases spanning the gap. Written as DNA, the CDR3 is TGTGCCAGCAGCGTAGAGGCTCGTTATCAGCCCCAGCATTTT. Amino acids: CASSVEARYQPQHF.

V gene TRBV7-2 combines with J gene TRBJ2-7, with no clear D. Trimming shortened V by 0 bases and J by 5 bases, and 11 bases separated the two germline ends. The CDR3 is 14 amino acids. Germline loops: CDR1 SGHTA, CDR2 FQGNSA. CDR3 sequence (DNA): TGTGCCAGCAGCTTAGCCGGAGATTGGAACGAGCAGTACTTC. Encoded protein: CASSLAGDWNEQYF.

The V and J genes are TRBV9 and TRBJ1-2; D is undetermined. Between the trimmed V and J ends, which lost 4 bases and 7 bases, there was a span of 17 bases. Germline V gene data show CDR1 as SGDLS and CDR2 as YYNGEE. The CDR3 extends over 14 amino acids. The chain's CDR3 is CASSLRALNSGYTF. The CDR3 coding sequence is TGTGCCAGCAGCCTCCGGGCGCTAAATAGTGGCTACACCTTC.

As DNA, the CDR3 is TGTGCCAGCAGGAGGACAGGGGATAGCTCCTACGAGCAGTACTTC. This encodes CASRRTGDSSYEQYF. The J gene is TRBJ2-7, the V gene TRBV2; 9 positions agree with TRBD1. The CDR3 totals 15 residues. The V gene's germline CDR1 is SNHLY and CDR2 FYNNEI. The J segment lost 0 bases and the V segment lost 6 bases, leaving 6 bases of the junction unmatched.

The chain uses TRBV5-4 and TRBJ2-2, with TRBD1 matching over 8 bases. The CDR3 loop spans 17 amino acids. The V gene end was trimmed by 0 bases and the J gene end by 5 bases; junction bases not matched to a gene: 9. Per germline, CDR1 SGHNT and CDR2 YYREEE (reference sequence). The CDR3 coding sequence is TGTGCCAGCAGCTTGGTGGGCGGACAGGGCGGAACCGGGGAGCTGTTTTTT. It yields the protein CASSLVGGQGGTGELFF.